This TCR beta chain was found in a study of cytomegalovirus exposure and HLA in healthy donors. The PCR was carried out with 60 Vbeta primers and 13 Jbeta primers. Libraries were prepared by immunoSEQ multiplex PCR; TCRdb keeps only in-frame clonotypes and omits some of them. The sample holds roughly 100,000 clones, 75% to 85% seen once. CDR3 length: 16 amino acids. Germline V lookup: CDR1 SGDLS, CDR2 YYNGEE. Trimming stripped 0 bases from V and 7 bases from J, with 17 bases between. This sequence originates from a man between 18 and 35 years old in good health and CMV-seronegative. Sequenced input: PBMCs. The chain is built from TRBV9 and TRBJ1-3; D not certain. The CDR3 region has the DNA TGTGCCAGCAGCGTAGGGCCCTCGCGGGCGAGGAACACCATATATTTT. Protein product: CASSVGPSRARNTIYF.